The clone carrying this T cell receptor beta chain was detected a few times. Healthy Caucasians alone served as donors. The length of the CDR3 is 13 residues. Germline V lookup: CDR1 LNHDA, CDR2 SQIVND (reference sequence). V shed 7 bases and J shed 9 bases, with 16 bases lying between them. Template switching added a universal primer site, and cDNA bore unique molecular identifiers. TCRdb re-called the 5' RACE reads through MiXCR, storing one row per CDR3 protein. The sample carries 650,000 to 750,000 distinct CDR3 sequences, 21% recorded once. The sample is drawn from a study of identical twins. This sample was also put to use in a study of T cells expressing NK-cell markers. That report adds: Just one sequenced donor of eight was HCMV-seronegative, while seven were seropositive. These same clonotypes (in a handful of donors) also led the CD3+CD56-NKG2C+ fraction.

The chain has TRBV19 and TRBJ1-5; D uncertain. The receptor comes from a young woman in good health. Specimen: PBMCs. The CDR3 here is CASKDPEMGPQHF. In DNA form, the CDR3 reads TGTGCCAGTAAGGACCCCGAGATGGGGCCCCAGCATTTT.